This T cell receptor (beta chain) derives from a study of T-cell memory formation after mild COVID-19. Study-level points and caveats: Contracting clones, day 15 to 85, had balanced CD4/CD8, and later expanders favored CD4+. Contracting CD4+ clones sat mainly in CM and EM; CD8+ in EMRA.

CDR3 length equals 15 residues. With V trimmed by 6 bases and J by 0 bases, 4 bases remained unmatched. Germline-derived CDR1 and CDR2 are MNHEY and SVGAGI. TCRdb re-derived calls from the 5' RACE reads in MiXCR, one entry per CDR3 protein. There are 350,000 to 450,000 distinct CDR3 sequences in the sample; approximately 14% occur only once, and approximately 20% lies in the top ten. As for this clonotype: Its specificity is unknown.

Sequenced material: PBMCs or a T cell subset sorted from them (not recorded which). The receptor was isolated from a man aged 18 to 30 who had mild COVID-19 (a few samples of this study predate the infection). Cell type and time point are not known. V usage is TRBV6-5 and J usage is TRBJ1-1, with 10 bases identical to TRBD1. CDR3 bases: TGTGCCAGCAGGGCCGGGACAGGGGTGAACACTGAAGCTTTCTTT. Translated: CASRAGTGVNTEAFF.